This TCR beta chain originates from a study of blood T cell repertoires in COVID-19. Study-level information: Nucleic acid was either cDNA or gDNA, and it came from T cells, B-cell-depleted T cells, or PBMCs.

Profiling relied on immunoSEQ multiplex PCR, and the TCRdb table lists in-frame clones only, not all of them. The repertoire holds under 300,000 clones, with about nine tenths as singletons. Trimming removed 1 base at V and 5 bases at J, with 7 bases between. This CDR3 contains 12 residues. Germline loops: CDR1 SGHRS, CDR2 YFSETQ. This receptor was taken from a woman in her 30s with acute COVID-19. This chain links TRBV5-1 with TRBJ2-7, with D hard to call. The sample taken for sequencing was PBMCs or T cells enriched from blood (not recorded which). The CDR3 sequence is CASSLSSHEQYF. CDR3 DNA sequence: TGCGCCAGCAGCTTGTCGTCCCACGAGCAGTACTTC.